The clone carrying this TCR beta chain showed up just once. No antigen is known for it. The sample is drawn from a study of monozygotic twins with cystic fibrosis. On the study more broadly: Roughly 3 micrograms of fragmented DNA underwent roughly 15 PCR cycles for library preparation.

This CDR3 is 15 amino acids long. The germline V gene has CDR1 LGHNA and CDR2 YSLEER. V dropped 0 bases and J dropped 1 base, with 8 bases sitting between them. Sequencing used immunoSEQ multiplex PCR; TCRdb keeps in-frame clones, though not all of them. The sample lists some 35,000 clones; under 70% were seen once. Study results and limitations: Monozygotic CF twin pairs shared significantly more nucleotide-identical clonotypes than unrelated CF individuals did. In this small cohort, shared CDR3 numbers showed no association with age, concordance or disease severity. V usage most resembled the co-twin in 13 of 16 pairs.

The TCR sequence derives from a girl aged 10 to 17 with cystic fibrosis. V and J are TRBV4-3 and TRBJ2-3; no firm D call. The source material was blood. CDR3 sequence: CASSQDAAGTDTQYF. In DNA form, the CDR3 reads TGCGCCAGCAGCCAAGACGCTGCGGGCACAGATACGCAGTATTTT.